The 32 T cell receptor beta chains in this list originate from one sample, sequenced in a study of blood T cell repertoires in COVID-19. Using immunoSEQ multiplex PCR, the repertoire was profiled, and TCRdb retains in-frame clones only, with some absent. This table holds 60,000 or so clones, approximately 86% found once. Sequenced sample: peripheral blood. The receptors shown here come from a human donor with acute or convalescent COVID-19. The donor label of this sample is uncertain.

The sample holds a few counts of this clone. V is TRBV7-3 and J is TRBJ2-5; D call uncertain. V lost 1 base, J lost 2 bases, and 5 bases lay in between. The germline gives CDR1 SGHTA, CDR2 FQGTGA. The CDR3 runs to 13 residues. The CDR3 DNA follows: TGTGCCAGCAGCTTAAGCAGACAAGAGACCCAGTACTTC. This sequence encodes CASSLSRQETQYF.

V usage is TRBV18 and J usage is TRBJ1-3; possibly TRBD1 for D (5 bases). V was shortened by 6 bases and J by 0 bases, with 15 bases between the two germline ends. The CDR3 runs 16 residues. CDR1 is KGHSH and CDR2 is LQKENI in the germline V gene. This CDR3 reads CASSQSGADSGNTIYF. In DNA, the CDR3 is TGTGCCAGCTCTCAAAGCGGGGCCGACTCTGGAAACACCATATATTTT.

This clone was seen a handful of times. V is TRBV15 and J is TRBJ1-5, with D possibly matching TRBD1 (6 bases). Trimming stripped 0 bases from V and 7 bases from J, with 13 bases between. Per the germline V gene, CDR1 is LNHNV and CDR2 is YYDKDF (reference sequence). CDR3 size: 15 residues. The CDR3 DNA reads as TGTGCCACCAGCAGAGATTTAGGGGGAGAACAGCCCCAGCATTTT. Its translation: CATSRDLGGEQPQHF.

The sample holds one count of this clone. The chain employs TRBV30 and TRBJ2-1; 7 nucleotides agree with TRBD1. This CDR3 is 13 amino acids long. V shed 4 bases and J 3 bases; nucleotides not matched to a gene: 3. Germline lookup yields CDR1 GTSNPN and CDR2 SVGIG (reference sequence). The CDR3 here is CAWTGGYYNEQFF. The CDR3 region has the DNA TGTGCCTGGACAGGGGGATACTACAATGAGCAGTTCTTC.

This clone was counted once. This CDR3 is CATSFAGAYGYTF. CDR3 nucleotides: TGTGCCACCAGTTTCGCGGGGGCCTATGGCTACACCTTC. The V gene is TRBV24-1, the J gene TRBJ1-2; D is possibly TRBD1 (6 bases). The CDR3 runs to 13 residues. The V end lost 6 bases, the J end lost 4 bases, and 11 bases lay between the germline ends. Looked up from germline, CDR1 is KGHDR and CDR2 is SFDVKD.

The chain couples TRBV3-1 (or the pseudogene TRBV3-2) to TRBJ2-7, with 12 positions matching TRBD2. Germline V lookup: CDR1 LGHDT, CDR2 YNNKEL (reference sequence). This CDR3 region has 18 residues. V lost 2 bases, J lost 1 base, and 9 bases stayed unmatched. CDR3 nucleotide sequence: TGTGCCAGCAGCCAACGTGGTCTAGCGGGAGGGATATCCTACGAGCAGTACTTC. It specifies CASSQRGLAGGISYEQYF.

The chain joins TRBV7-3 to TRBJ2-1; D is unclear. The V end was cut by 1 base, the J end by 9 bases, with 10 bases between. Looked up from germline, CDR1 is SGHTA and CDR2 is FQGTGA. This CDR3 spans 13 amino acids. The CDR3 DNA reads as TGTGCCAGCAGCTTAAATCTGGAGACTGAGCAGTTCTTC. Protein: CASSLNLETEQFF. Variable domain in full (rest from reference TRBV7-3 and TRBJ2-1): GAGVSQTPSNKVTEKGKYVELRCDPISGHTALYWYRQSLGQGPEFLIYFQGTGAADDSGLPNDRFFAVRPEGSVSTLKIQRTERGDSAVYLCASSLNLETEQFFGPGTRLTVL.

This clone was detected a few times. The genes are TRBV28 and TRBJ1-4, with 7 bases lining up with TRBD1. The junction had 9 bases not matched to a gene; V was cut back by 5 bases and J by 6 bases. CDR1 MDHEN and CDR2 SYDVKM come from the germline V gene. This CDR3 region has 15 residues. The CDR3 sequence is CASSSRGTADEKLFF. The CDR3 region has the DNA TGTGCCAGCAGTAGCCGAGGGACAGCTGATGAAAAACTGTTTTTT. Supplemented by reference TRBV28 and TRBJ1-4, the full variable domain reads DVKVTQSSRYLVKRTGEKVFLECVQDMDHENMFWYRQDPGLGLRLIYFSYDVKMKEKGDIPEGYSVSREKKERFSLILESASTNQTSMYLCASSSRGTADEKLFFGSGTQLSVL.

The V gene is TRBV7-2, the J gene TRBJ1-3, with D tentatively TRBD1 (5 bases). Germline V lookup: CDR1 SGHTA, CDR2 FQGNSA. Between the trimmed V and J ends, which lost 5 bases and 4 bases, there was a span of 21 bases. The CDR3 runs to 17 residues. The CDR3 reads CASSPPAPGGIGNTIYF. The CDR3 DNA reads TGTGCCAGCAGCCCACCCGCCCCGGGGGGGATCGGAAACACCATATATTTT.

The V and J genes are TRBV5-1 and TRBJ2-7, with D possibly being TRBD1 (6 bases). The CDR3 length is 14 residues. Trimming took off 4 bases at V and 2 bases at J, with 13 bases between the two ends. The germline gives CDR1 SGHRS, CDR2 YFSETQ. CDR3 residues: CASSPDSRTYEQYF. The CDR3 coding sequence is TGCGCCAGCAGCCCGGACAGCCGAACCTACGAGCAGTACTTC.

CDR3 coding DNA: TGCGCCAGCAGCCGCAGACTAGCGGGAGAAGCAGATACGCAGTATTTT. Encoded protein: CASSRRLAGEADTQYF. This chain joins TRBV5-1 and TRBJ2-3; 12 positions match TRBD2. Trimming took 4 bases from V and 4 from J; bases not matched to a gene: 7. The CDR3 contains 16 residues. CDR1 is SGHRS and CDR2 is YFSETQ in the germline V gene.

The rearrangement uses TRBV7-8 and TRBJ1-5, with 7 nucleotides matching TRBD1. Trimming took 5 bases from V and 7 from J; bases not matched to a gene: 8. The CDR3 runs 14 residues. CDR1 is SGHVS and CDR2 is FQNEAQ in the germline V gene. The CDR3 spells CASSPTGLGQPQHF. CDR3 nucleotides: TGTGCCAGCAGCCCGACAGGGTTGGGGCAGCCCCAGCATTTT. Full variable domain (rest looked up from reference TRBV7-8 and TRBJ1-5): GAGVSQSPRYKVAKRGQDVALRCDPISGHVSLFWYQQALGQGPEFLTYFQNEAQLDKSGLPSDRFFAERPEGSVSTLKIQRTQQEDSAVYLCASSPTGLGQPQHFGDGTRLSIL.

This chain uses TRBV24-1 with TRBJ2-2; 14 nucleotides align to TRBD2. This CDR3 is built from 16 residues. CDR1 and CDR2 from the germline V gene are KGHDR and SFDVKD. V was clipped by 7 bases and J by 4 bases; unmatched bases: 4. CDR3 loop: CATRPGTSGSTGELFF. CDR3 DNA: TGTGCCACCAGACCCGGGACTAGCGGGAGCACCGGGGAGCTGTTTTTT.

The V call is TRBV9, the J call TRBJ2-1, with TRBD2 matching 10 bases. V trimming: 0 bases; J trimming: 8 bases; junction bases outside the gene matches: 5. The length of the CDR3 is 15 residues. Germline values: CDR1 SGDLS, CDR2 YYNGEE. CDR3: CASSVGPSGSDEQFF. The CDR3 bases are TGTGCCAGCAGCGTAGGTCCTAGCGGGAGCGATGAGCAGTTCTTC.

The DNA of the CDR3 is TGTGCCAGTACGCTCAGGGGCGGGAGACAGTACGAGCAGTACTTC. It yields the protein CASTLRGGRQYEQYF. The V and J genes are TRBV19 and TRBJ2-7; D is possibly TRBD2 (7 bases). This CDR3 comprises 15 residues. V shed 7 bases and J shed 4 bases, with 20 bases lying between them. Germline CDR1 is LNHDA and CDR2 is SQIVND (reference sequence). Supplemented by reference TRBV19 and TRBJ2-7, the full variable domain reads DGGITQSPKYLFRKEGQNVTLSCEQNLNHDAMYWYRQDPGQGLRLIYYSQIVNDFQKGDIAEGYSVSREKKESFPLTVTSAQKNPTAFYLCASTLRGGRQYEQYFGPGTRLTVT.

The chain uses TRBV11-2 and TRBJ1-1, with 11 bases identical to TRBD1. The J segment lost 5 bases and the V segment lost 0 bases, leaving 5 bases of the junction unmatched. The germline V gene has CDR1 SGHAT and CDR2 FQNNGV. The CDR3 is made up of 16 amino acids. Here the CDR3 reads CASSLDWGTGGTEAFF. The CDR3 DNA sequence: TGTGCCAGCAGCTTAGATTGGGGGACAGGGGGAACTGAAGCTTTCTTT.

This clone was detected a few times. The rearrangement joins TRBV4-1 to TRBJ2-7, with D perhaps TRBD2 (5 bases). This CDR3 has 17 residues. With 0 bases removed from V and 4 bases from J, the gap between germline ends came to 19 bases. Germline CDR1 and CDR2: MGHRA and YSYEKL. CDR3: CASSQDAAPGEGYEQYF. The DNA for the CDR3 is TGCGCCAGCAGCCAAGACGCCGCCCCCGGGGAAGGGTACGAGCAGTACTTC.

To note about this clone: The limits of the CDR3 on the DNA are not certain, so only TCRdb's listed CDR3 is given. V usage is TRBV21-1 and J usage is TRBJ2-5; TRBD2 reflects the table's D call only, with no check against the DNA. TRBV21-1 is a pseudogene. Termini included, the CDR3 measures 18 amino acids. CDR3 sequence reads: CASSKWGEGSGKQETQYF.

The genes are TRBV7-9 and TRBJ2-1; 8 bases match TRBD2. Germline V gene sequence: CDR1 SEHNR, CDR2 FQNEAQ (reference sequence). This CDR3 contains 16 residues. V lost 2 bases, J lost 7 bases, and 10 bases stayed unmatched. The CDR3 bases are TGTGCCAGCAGCTTACCCCCCGGGAGGGCCCGGAATGAGCAGTTCTTC. Encoded protein: CASSLPPGRARNEQFF.

V is TRBV6-5 and J is TRBJ1-1; the match to TRBD1 covers 7 bases. Germline V gene data show CDR1 as MNHEY and CDR2 as SVGAGI. The V gene end was trimmed by 4 bases and the J gene end by 3 bases; junction bases not matched to a gene: 8. The CDR3 is made up of 15 amino acids. The CDR3 sequence is CASSSQGRVDTEAFF. In DNA, the CDR3 is TGTGCCAGCAGTTCACAGGGGCGCGTAGACACTGAAGCTTTCTTT.

This chain connects TRBV5-1 to TRBJ2-1; the match to TRBD1 covers 9 bases. The J segment lost 8 bases and the V segment lost 4 bases, leaving 13 bases of the junction unmatched. The V gene's germline CDR1 is SGHRS and CDR2 YFSETQ. CDR3 length: 16 amino acids. In DNA form, the CDR3 reads TGCGCCAGCAGCGTATCCGGGACAGGGATGGCCGATGAGCAGTTCTTC. It codes for CASSVSGTGMADEQFF.

This CDR3 reads CASSIDLAVSAQYF. The DNA of the CDR3 is TGTGCCAGTAGTATAGACCTAGCGGTCTCGGCGCAGTATTTT. The chain has TRBV19 and TRBJ2-3; 7 positions match TRBD2. Germline V lookup: CDR1 LNHDA, CDR2 SQIVND (reference sequence). The junction had 7 bases not matched to a gene; V was cut back by 0 bases and J by 10 bases. The CDR3 length is 14 residues.

The rearrangement links TRBV24-1 to TRBJ2-7, with TRBD1 identical over 10 bases. V dropped 4 bases and J dropped 4; count of bases not matched to a gene: 6. The CDR3 extends over 15 amino acids. Germline values: CDR1 KGHDR, CDR2 SFDVKD. CDR3 nucleotide sequence: TGTGCCACCAGTGAAGGGGGACAGGGGCTTTACGAGCAGTACTTC. Protein product: CATSEGGQGLYEQYF.

In its sample, this clone is medium-sized (0.01 to 0.1%). The same CDR3 arises from other DNA sequences in this sample as well. The J gene is TRBJ2-7, the V gene TRBV29-1, with 8 bases fitting TRBD1. Germline V gives CDR1 SQVTM, CDR2 ANQGSEA. This CDR3 spans 16 amino acids. V lost 0 bases, J lost 5 bases, and 12 bases stayed unmatched. The CDR3 DNA sequence: TGCAGCGTTGAAGAGGGAACACCGGACAGGGCCCACGAGCAGTACTTC. This codes for CSVEEGTPDRAHEQYF.

The CDR3 here is CASSLSRDSSAEQYF. Written as DNA, the CDR3 is TGTGCCAGCAGCTTATCGCGTGACAGTTCCGCCGAGCAGTACTTC. This rearrangement joins TRBV7-2 to TRBJ2-7, with a tentative D call TRBD1 (5 bases). Trimming pared 2 bases from V and 6 bases from J, leaving 17 bases between. CDR3 length: 15 residues. In germline, CDR1 is SGHTA, CDR2 FQGNSA.

This clone turned up a few times. The V call is TRBV7-3, the J call TRBJ2-3; 7 bases match TRBD2. Germline values: CDR1 SGHTA, CDR2 FQGTGA. This CDR3 is built from 15 residues. V trimming: 2 bases; J trimming: 4 bases; junction bases outside the gene matches: 6. CDR3 residues: CASSLRQREADTQYF. DNA for the CDR3: TGTGCCAGCAGCTTACGGCAGCGGGAAGCAGATACGCAGTATTTT.

The V call is TRBV18, the J call TRBJ2-7, with 8 bases that match TRBD1. J was trimmed by 5 bases and V by 6 bases; bases with no gene match: 12. The CDR3 runs 15 residues. Germline CDR1 reads KGHSH; CDR2 reads LQKENI. The CDR3 reads CASSPGQGGVDEQYF. CDR3 coding DNA: TGTGCCAGCTCGCCCGGACAGGGAGGCGTGGACGAGCAGTACTTC.

The CDR3 protein is CASSQERLAGHTGELFF. The CDR3 DNA reads as TGTGCCAGCAGCCAAGAAAGACTAGCGGGTCACACCGGGGAGCTGTTTTTT. V gene TRBV3-1 (or the pseudogene TRBV3-2) combines with J gene TRBJ2-2, with 10 bases that match TRBD2. The length of the CDR3 is 17 residues. Germline assignment: CDR1 LGHDT and CDR2 YNNKEL (reference sequence). Germline trimming cut 0 bases from V and 3 bases from J; bases unmatched to any gene: 4.

The chain combines TRBV27 with TRBJ2-7, with TRBD2 as a possible D gene (6 bases). Trimming took off 3 bases at V and 4 bases at J, with 13 bases between the two ends. The germline V gene encodes CDR1 MNHEY and CDR2 SMNVEV (reference sequence). The CDR3 loop spans 14 amino acids. The CDR3 region has the DNA TGTGCCAGCAGTTTTGGGCTAGGAGGGTACGAGCAGTACTTC. This translates into CASSFGLGGYEQYF.

The chain couples TRBV6-5 to TRBJ2-5, with D tentatively TRBD2 (5 bases). The CDR3 has 14 residues. The V end lost 7 bases, the J end lost 4 bases, and 16 bases lay between the germline ends. CDR1 is MNHEY and CDR2 is SVGAGI in the germline V gene. The CDR3 DNA follows: TGTGCCAGCACGAGACCGGGGTCGGTAGAGACCCAGTACTTC. The encoded protein is CASTRPGSVETQYF.

The chain employs TRBV3-1 (or the pseudogene TRBV3-2) and TRBJ2-1; 9 bases fit TRBD1. Germline CDR1 is LGHDT and CDR2 is YNNKEL (reference sequence). The CDR3 totals 15 residues. The V and J ends lost 4 bases and 7 bases, in that order; junction bases with no gene match: 8. The CDR3 bases are TGTGCCAGCAGCCCACGGGACAGGGATATGAATGAGCAGTTCTTC. It specifies CASSPRDRDMNEQFF.

The rearrangement uses TRBV11-2 and TRBJ2-1; D call uncertain. From germline, CDR1 is SGHAT and CDR2 FQNNGV. Deletions cut 1 base from V and 0 bases from J, with 13 bases between. This CDR3 spans 17 amino acids. CDR3 in DNA: TGTGCCAGCAGCTTAGCGTCCTTCCCTAGCTCCTACAATGAGCAGTTCTTC. This translates into CASSLASFPSSYNEQFF.